These 20 T cell receptor beta chains were sequenced from one sample in a study of cytomegalovirus exposure and HLA in healthy donors. The PCR was carried out with 60 Vbeta primers and 13 Jbeta primers. TCRdb's copy holds only in-frame clones and misses some; the assay was immunoSEQ multiplex PCR. This sample has tens of thousands of clones, with approximately 81% found just once. Sample: PBMCs. Receptors originate from a girl aged 2 to 10 in good health and CMV-seropositive.

A single count supports this clone. The chain links TRBV5-6 to TRBJ2-1; perhaps TRBD2 as D (5 bases). Trimming took off 4 bases at V and 3 bases at J, with 17 bases between the two ends. CDR3 length: 16 residues. CDR1 and CDR2 (germline): SGHDT, YYEEEE. The CDR3 nucleotides are TGTGCCAGCAGCAAACAACTAGAGCAATTCTACAATGAGCAGTTCTTC. Residues: CASSKQLEQFYNEQFF.

The chain couples TRBV5-6 to TRBJ2-7, with 9 bases lining up with TRBD2. CDR3 length: 14 residues. Per the germline V gene, CDR1 is SGHDT and CDR2 is YYEEEE. The V segment lost 6 bases and the J segment 2 bases; nucleotides outside the gene matches: 6. The CDR3 DNA sequence: TGTGCCAGCACCCCTAGCGGGAACCCCTACGAGCAGTACTTC. Its translation: CASTPSGNPYEQYF.

The V and J genes are TRBV7-9 and TRBJ2-2, with 11 bases identical to TRBD2. Germline values: CDR1 SEHNR, CDR2 FQNEAQ (reference sequence). The V gene end was trimmed by 5 bases and the J gene end by 5 bases; junction bases not matched to a gene: 13. The CDR3 covers 18 residues. DNA of the CDR3: TGTGCCAGCAGCATTAAAGGACTAGCGGGCGCGGGGACCGGGGAGCTGTTTTTT. Translating it yields CASSIKGLAGAGTGELFF.

The genes are TRBV9 and TRBJ1-1, with D maybe TRBD1 (5 bases). V was cut by 0 bases and J by 5 bases, with 11 bases left in between. Germline CDR1 reads SGDLS; CDR2 reads YYNGEE. There are 14 residues in the CDR3. CDR3 amino acids: CASSVGGESTEAFF. CDR3 in DNA: TGTGCCAGCAGCGTAGGGGGGGAAAGTACTGAAGCTTTCTTT.

This clone was counted a single time. The chain couples TRBV4-2 to TRBJ2-5, with 11 bases identical to TRBD1. Judging by the DNA end, TRBJ2-7 fits better; the J call may be wrong. The germline CDR1 and CDR2 sequences are LGHNA and YNFKEQ. The CDR3 covers 17 residues. CDR3 sequence reads: CASSQTWQDRGLYEQYF. The CDR3 coding sequence is TGTGCCAGCAGCCAAACTTGGCAGGACAGGGGGCTGTACGAGCAGTACTTC.

The chain has TRBV28 and TRBJ1-2; D unresolved. Trimming stripped 2 bases from V and 0 bases from J, with 13 bases between. Germline V CDR1 and CDR2: MDHEN, SYDVKM. This CDR3 is 16 amino acids long. The CDR3 sequence is CASSLTPPTANYGYTF. Here the CDR3 DNA reads TGTGCCAGCAGTTTAACACCCCCAACAGCTAACTATGGCTACACCTTC.

The V gene is TRBV20-1, the J gene TRBJ1-1, with D unresolved. Germline CDR1 is DFQATT and CDR2 is SNEGSKA (reference sequence). The CDR3 spans 11 residues. V gave up 2 bases and J gave up 3 bases, with 4 bases separating them. The CDR3 DNA reads TGCAGTGCTAGATCGTACACTGAAGCTTTCTTT. It specifies CSARSYTEAFF.

This clone was found once. The V gene is TRBV27, the J gene TRBJ2-7, with 9 bases identical to TRBD1. The V gene's germline CDR1 is MNHEY and CDR2 SMNVEV (reference sequence). The junction had 13 bases not matched to a gene; V was cut back by 5 bases and J by 5 bases. The CDR3 loop spans 16 amino acids. The DNA for the CDR3 is TGTGCCAGCAGTCCGAGGAAGGTACAGGGGGCCCACGAGCAGTACTTC. This gives the protein CASSPRKVQGAHEQYF.

The V gene is TRBV14, the J gene TRBJ2-7; 11 bases agree with TRBD1. Per germline, CDR1 SGHDN and CDR2 FVKESK. V dropped 0 bases and J dropped 7; count of bases not matched to a gene: 8. The CDR3 consists of 16 residues. CDR3 in DNA: TGTGCCAGCAGCCAAGATTCAGGACAGGGGGCGAGGGAGCAGTACTTC. It codes for CASSQDSGQGAREQYF.

The rearrangement links TRBV27 to TRBJ2-5; maybe TRBD1 (5 bases). The germline V and J ends were trimmed by 0 bases and 5 bases, with 7 bases remaining between them. Germline values: CDR1 MNHEY, CDR2 SMNVEV (reference sequence). The CDR3 is made up of 13 amino acids. This CDR3 is CASSLSYRETQYF. The CDR3, as DNA: TGTGCCAGCAGTTTATCTTACAGGGAGACCCAGTACTTC.

The chain is built from TRBV6-4 and TRBJ2-1; 8 nucleotides agree with TRBD2. Germline lookup yields CDR1 MRHNA and CDR2 SNTAGT. The CDR3 totals 15 residues. J was trimmed by 0 bases and V by 2 bases; bases with no gene match: 0. The DNA of the CDR3 is TGTGCCAGCAGTGACCTAGCGGGCTCCTACAATGAGCAGTTCTTC. It encodes CASSDLAGSYNEQFF.

The chain is built from TRBV7-3 and TRBJ2-1, with TRBD2 as a possible D gene (6 bases). The CDR3 covers 12 residues. Between the trimmed V and J ends, which lost 6 bases and 5 bases, there was a span of 8 bases. The germline V gene has CDR1 SGHTA and CDR2 FQGTGA. The CDR3 loop reads CASRGLDNEQFF. The CDR3 nucleotides are TGTGCCAGCAGGGGACTTGACAATGAGCAGTTCTTC.

The chain couples TRBV7-9 to TRBJ1-3; D is ambiguous. The germline CDR1 and CDR2 sequences are SEHNR and FQNEAQ (reference sequence). The CDR3 spans 14 residues. Deletions cut 0 bases from V and 6 bases from J, with 9 bases between. CDR3 loop: CASSLAQPQNTIYF. The CDR3 region has the DNA TGTGCCAGCAGCTTAGCACAGCCCCAAAACACCATATATTTT.

The chain employs TRBV6-1 and TRBJ1-2, with D perhaps matching TRBD1 (6 bases). Deletions cut 2 bases from V and 7 bases from J, with 14 bases between. The V gene's germline CDR1 is MNHNS and CDR2 SASEGT. This CDR3 has 14 residues. DNA of the CDR3: TGTGCCAGCAGTGAAAAAGGGGGTTGGTCTGGCTACACCTTC. Its translation: CASSEKGGWSGYTF.

This clone has just a few counts. The chain employs TRBV2 and TRBJ2-2; D possibly corresponds to TRBD1 (6 bases). The CDR3 covers 16 residues. CDR1 SNHLY and CDR2 FYNNEI come from the germline V gene. Trimming left V 6 bases short and J 4 bases short, with 18 bases between. The CDR3 loop reads CASRIQGAASTGELFF. In nucleotides, the CDR3 is TGTGCCAGCAGAATACAGGGTGCGGCAAGCACCGGGGAGCTGTTTTTT.

The chain is built from TRBV9 and TRBJ1-1; the match to TRBD1 covers 7 bases. Germline values: CDR1 SGDLS, CDR2 YYNGEE. The CDR3 sequence is 16 residues long. V shed 3 bases and J 3 bases; nucleotides not matched to a gene: 11. CDR3 residues: CASSAHQTGKDTEAFF. DNA for the CDR3: TGTGCCAGCAGCGCCCACCAGACAGGGAAAGACACTGAAGCTTTCTTT. The full variable domain, completed using reference TRBV9 and TRBJ1-1, is DSGVTQTPKHLITATGQRVTLRCSPRSGDLSVYWYQQSLDQGLQFLIQYYNGEERAKGNILERFSAQQFPDLHSELNLSSLELGDSALYFCASSAHQTGKDTEAFFGQGTRLTVV.

This clone was seen only once. J is TRBJ2-5 and V is TRBV7-2, with D possibly TRBD2 on 6 matching bases. Trimming took off 1 base at V and 5 bases at J, with 14 bases between the two ends. CDR3 length: 15 residues. Germline CDR1 is SGHTA and CDR2 is FQGNSA. The CDR3: CASSLVIAEWETQYF. As DNA, the CDR3 is TGTGCCAGCAGCTTAGTAATAGCGGAGTGGGAGACCCAGTACTTC.

This clone was picked up one time. V usage is TRBV5-1 and J usage is TRBJ2-1; 11 nucleotides agree with TRBD2. Germline V gene lookup returns CDR1 SGHRS and CDR2 YFSETQ. The CDR3 extends over 13 amino acids. Trimming cost V 2 bases and J 13 bases; bases outside gene matches: 5. The chain's CDR3 is CASSLPGLADQFF. The CDR3 region has the DNA TGCGCCAGCAGCTTACCGGGACTAGCGGACCAGTTCTTC.

The chain employs TRBV28 and TRBJ1-1; TRBD1 might be the D (5 bases). The CDR3 has 14 residues. The V and J ends lost 10 bases and 4 bases respectively, with 19 bases between them. Germline CDR1 is MDHEN and CDR2 is SYDVKM. DNA for the CDR3: TGTGCCATCACAAGGGTCCAGGGCGGCACTGAAGCTTTCTTT. Translated, it gives CAITRVQGGTEAFF.

The genes are TRBV6-4 and TRBJ1-2; the match to TRBD1 covers 7 bases. V was pared by 5 bases and J by 6 bases, with 9 bases of the junction left unmatched. Germline loops: CDR1 MRHNA, CDR2 SNTAGT. The CDR3 has 14 residues. CDR3 nucleotide sequence: TGTGCCAGCAGTTATCCGGGACAGCCTCATGGCTACACCTTC. Translation: CASSYPGQPHGYTF.